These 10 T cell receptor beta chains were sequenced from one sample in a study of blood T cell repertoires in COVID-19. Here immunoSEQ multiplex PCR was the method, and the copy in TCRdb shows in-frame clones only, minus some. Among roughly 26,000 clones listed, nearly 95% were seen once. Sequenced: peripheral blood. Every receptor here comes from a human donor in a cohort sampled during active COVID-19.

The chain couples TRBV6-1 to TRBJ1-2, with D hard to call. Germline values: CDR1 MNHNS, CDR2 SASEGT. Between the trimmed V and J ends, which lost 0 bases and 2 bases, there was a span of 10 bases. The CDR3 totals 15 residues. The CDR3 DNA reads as TGTGCCAGCAGTGAAGCGTTTGCGGCAAACTATGGCTACACCTTC. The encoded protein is CASSEAFAANYGYTF.

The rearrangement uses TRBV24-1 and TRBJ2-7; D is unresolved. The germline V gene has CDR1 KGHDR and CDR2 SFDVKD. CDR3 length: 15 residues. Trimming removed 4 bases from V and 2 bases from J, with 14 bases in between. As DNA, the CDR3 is TGTGCCACCAGTGACACGCGAGCCTCCCCCTACGAGCAGTACTTC. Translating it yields CATSDTRASPYEQYF.

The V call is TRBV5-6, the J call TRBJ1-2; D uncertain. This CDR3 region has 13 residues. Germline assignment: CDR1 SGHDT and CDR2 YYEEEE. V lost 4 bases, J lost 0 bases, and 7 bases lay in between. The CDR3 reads CASSPGSNYGYTF. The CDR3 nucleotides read TGTGCCAGCAGCCCGGGTTCTAACTATGGCTACACCTTC.

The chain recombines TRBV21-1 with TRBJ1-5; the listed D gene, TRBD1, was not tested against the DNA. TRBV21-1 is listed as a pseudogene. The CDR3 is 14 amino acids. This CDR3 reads CASSRDRDYQPQHF. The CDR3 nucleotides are TGTGCCAGCAGCAGGGACAGGGACTACCAGCCCCAGCATTTT.

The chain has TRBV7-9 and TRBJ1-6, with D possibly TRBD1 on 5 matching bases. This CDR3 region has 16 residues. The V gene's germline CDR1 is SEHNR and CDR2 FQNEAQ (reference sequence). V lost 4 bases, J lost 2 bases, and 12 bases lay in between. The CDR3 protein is CASSSGVGTYNSPLHF. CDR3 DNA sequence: TGTGCCAGCAGCTCGGGGGTCGGCACCTATAATTCACCCCTCCACTTT.

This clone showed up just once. The CDR3 sequence is CASSLPSGREWDNEQFF. The CDR3, as DNA: TGTGCCAGCAGCTTGCCAAGCGGGAGAGAATGGGACAATGAGCAGTTCTTC. The chain couples TRBV7-8 to TRBJ2-1; 8 bases are shared with TRBD2. Germline V CDR1 and CDR2: SGHVS, FQNEAQ. Losses at the gene ends were 3 bases for V and 5 bases for J; bases not matched to a gene: 12. This CDR3 region has 17 residues.

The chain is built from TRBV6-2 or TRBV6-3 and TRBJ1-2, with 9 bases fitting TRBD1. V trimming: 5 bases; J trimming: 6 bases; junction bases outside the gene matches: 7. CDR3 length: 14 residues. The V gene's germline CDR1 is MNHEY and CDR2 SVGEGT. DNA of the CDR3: TGTGCCAGCAGTCGAGGGACAGGGCGCGATGGCTACACCTTC. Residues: CASSRGTGRDGYTF.

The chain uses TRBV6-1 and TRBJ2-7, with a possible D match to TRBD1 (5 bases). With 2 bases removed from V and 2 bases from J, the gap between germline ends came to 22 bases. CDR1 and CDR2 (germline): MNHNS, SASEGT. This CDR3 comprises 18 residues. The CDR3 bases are TGTGCCAGCAGTGAATCGGTAGGAAGGGGCAGATTTCCCTACGAGCAGTACTTC. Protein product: CASSESVGRGRFPYEQYF.

CDR3 sequence reads: CASSIDSLSNQPQHF. The CDR3, as DNA: TGTGCCAGCAGTATTGACAGCCTTAGCAATCAGCCCCAGCATTTT. The chain carries TRBV2 and TRBJ1-5; D perhaps matches TRBD1 (5 bases). Trimming took off 5 bases at V and 0 bases at J, with 11 bases between the two ends. The germline gives CDR1 SNHLY, CDR2 FYNNEI. This CDR3 comprises 15 residues.

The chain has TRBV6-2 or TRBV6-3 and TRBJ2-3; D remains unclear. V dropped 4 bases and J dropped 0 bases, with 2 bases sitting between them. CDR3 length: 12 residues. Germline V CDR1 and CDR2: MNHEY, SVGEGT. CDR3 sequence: CASSSSTDTQYF. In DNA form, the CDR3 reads TGTGCCAGCAGTTCTAGCACAGATACGCAGTATTTT.